This T cell receptor (beta chain) was profiled in a study of cytomegalovirus exposure and HLA in healthy donors. Study-wide points: Researchers catalogued some 160 TCR beta chains as cytomegalovirus-associated. Later analysis reportedly placed an Asian-associated ancestry cluster below the roughly 700-donor mean in N-insertions. When analyzed later, the rates of TCR association showed variation by HLA locus, with DRB1 the most and HLA-C the fewest.

In regard to this clone: What it recognizes is unknown.

In the PCR, 60 Vbeta and 13 Jbeta primers were used. Repertoires were generated with immunoSEQ multiplex PCR, while TCRdb's copy carries only in-frame clones and drops some. The sample holds some 170,000 clones, just over 70% seen once. Sequencing was carried out using PBMCs. The TCR was taken from a human donor in good health.

CDR3 protein: CAVTGMGNTIYF. The CDR3 region has the DNA TGTGCCGTGACAGGGATGGGAAACACCATATATTTT. The chain links TRBV2 to TRBJ1-3; 7 nucleotides match TRBD1. The length of the CDR3 is 12 residues. The germline CDR1 and CDR2 sequences are SNHLY and FYNNEI. V was clipped by 11 bases and J by 4 bases; unmatched bases: 5.